The 8 T cell receptor beta chains in this list originate from one sample, sequenced in a study of tumor-infiltrating lymphocytes in oesophageal squamous cell carcinoma. MiXCR, run by TCRdb on the PCR reads, gives a single entry per CDR3 protein. The sample shows more than 15,000 distinct CDR3 sequences, over 40% of them seen only once. Sequencing input: normal esophageal tissue next to the tumor. These receptors all stem from a female donor with esophageal squamous cell carcinoma.

By frequency in the sample, this clonotype is large. The CDR3 reads CASSSGSGGYNEQYF. The DNA of the CDR3 is TGTGCCAGCAGCTCCGGGAGCGGTGGATACAATGAGCAGTACTTC. The J gene is TRBJ2-7, the V gene TRBV7-2; TRBD2 is a possible D gene (6 bases). Germline CDR1 is SGHTA and CDR2 is FQGNSA. CDR3 length equals 15 residues. V gave up 4 bases and J gave up 7 bases, with 20 bases separating them.

This clonotype was detected a few times. A much bigger clone sits one base away, suggesting this may be a read error. V gene TRBV19 combines with J gene TRBJ2-7; D is possibly TRBD1 (5 bases). With the DNA end fitting TRBJ2-1 better, the J assignment may be wrong. In germline, CDR1 is LNHDA, CDR2 SQIVND (reference sequence). The CDR3 extends over 12 amino acids. CDR3 residues: CASSIGGGEQFF. CDR3 bases: TGTGCCAGTAGTATAGGGGGCGGCGAGCAGTTCTTC.

This clonotype has a count of ten or more. This chain uses TRBV7-2 with TRBJ2-1, with 12 bases identical to TRBD2. The CDR3 contains 18 residues. CDR1 is SGHTA, CDR2 FQGNSA, per germline. Unmatched junction bases numbered 8, after V lost 5 bases and J lost 0 bases. The CDR3 region is CASSLYRTSGASYNEQFF. The CDR3 nucleotides are TGTGCCAGCAGCCTATATCGGACTAGCGGGGCCTCCTACAATGAGCAGTTCTTC.

The chain uses TRBV7-3 and TRBJ2-3; TRBD2 matches at 7 bases. Unmatched junction bases numbered 9, after V lost 5 bases and J lost 4 bases. The CDR3 loop spans 15 amino acids. Germline V CDR1 and CDR2: SGHTA, FQGTGA. CDR3 nucleotides: TGTGCCAGCAGCAAGTGGAGCGGGAATGCAGATACGCAGTATTTT. It codes for CASSKWSGNADTQYF.

This clonotype was detected only once. The J gene is TRBJ2-5, the V gene TRBV7-2; 7 nucleotides match TRBD1. The J call may be incorrect, as the DNA end agrees better with TRBJ2-7. Germline CDR1 reads SGHTA; CDR2 reads FQGNSA. The CDR3 is 14 residues long. The chain's CDR3 is CASSSTGSPHEQYF. The CDR3, as DNA: TGTGCCAGCAGCTCGACAGGGAGTCCCCACGAGCAGTACTTC.

V gene TRBV7-8 combines with J gene TRBJ1-2, with D unresolved. This CDR3 is 15 amino acids long. CDR1 is SGHVS and CDR2 is FQNEAQ in the germline V gene. V lost 2 bases to trimming and J lost 2 bases, with 12 bases between them. CDR3 sequence (DNA): TGTGCCAGCAGCTTATTTGCACAACAGAACTATGGCTACACCTTC. Its protein product is CASSLFAQQNYGYTF.

The chain employs TRBV7-9 and TRBJ2-4; no definite D call. The DNA matches TRBJ2-7 better at its end, which makes the J call doubtful. The germline V gene encodes CDR1 SEHNR and CDR2 FQNEAQ (reference sequence). The CDR3 has 15 amino acids. The CDR3 here is CASSLERQRRCEQYF. The CDR3 DNA reads as TGTGCCAGCAGCTTAGAACGGCAGCGAAGGTGCGAGCAGTACTTC.

By its share, this clonotype is medium-sized. V gene TRBV7-9 combines with J gene TRBJ2-5, with D unclear. The germline CDR1 and CDR2 sequences are SEHNR and FQNEAQ (reference sequence). The CDR3 runs to 18 residues. Trimming removed 2 bases at V and 3 bases at J, with 22 bases between. The CDR3 sequence: CASSLRWAGYSGEETQYF. CDR3 DNA: TGTGCCAGCAGCTTAAGGTGGGCAGGCTATTCAGGAGAAGAGACCCAGTACTTC.